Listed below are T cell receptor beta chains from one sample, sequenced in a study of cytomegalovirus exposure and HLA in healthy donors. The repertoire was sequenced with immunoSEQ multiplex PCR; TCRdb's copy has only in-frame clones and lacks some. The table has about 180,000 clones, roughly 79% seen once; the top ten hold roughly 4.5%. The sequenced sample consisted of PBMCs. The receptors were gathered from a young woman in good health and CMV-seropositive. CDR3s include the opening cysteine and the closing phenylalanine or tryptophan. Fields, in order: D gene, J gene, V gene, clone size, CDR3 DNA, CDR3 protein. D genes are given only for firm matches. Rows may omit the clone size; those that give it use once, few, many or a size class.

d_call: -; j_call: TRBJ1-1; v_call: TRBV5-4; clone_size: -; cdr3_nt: TGTGCCAGCAGCGTTTTAGATTCAGGCACTGAAGCTTTCTTT; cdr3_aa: CASSVLDSGTEAFF
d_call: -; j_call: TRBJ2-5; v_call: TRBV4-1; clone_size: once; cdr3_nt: TGCGCCAGCAGCCAAGGCAGTATTCGTGCCCAAGAGACCCAGTACTTC; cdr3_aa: CASSQGSIRAQETQYF
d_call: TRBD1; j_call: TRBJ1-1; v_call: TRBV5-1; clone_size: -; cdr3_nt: TGCGCCAGCAGCCTGAGACAGGGCCGGGGGAACACTGAAGCTTTCTTT; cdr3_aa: CASSLRQGRGNTEAFF
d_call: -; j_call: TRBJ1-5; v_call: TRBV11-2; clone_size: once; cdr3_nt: TGTGCCAGCAGCTTTGGGGGGAGGAGCAATCAGCCCCAGCATTTT; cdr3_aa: CASSFGGRSNQPQHF
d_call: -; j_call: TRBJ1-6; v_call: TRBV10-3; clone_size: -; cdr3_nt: TGTGCCATCAGTGCAGGCACCAATAATTCACCCCTCCACTTT; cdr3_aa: CAISAGTNNSPLHF
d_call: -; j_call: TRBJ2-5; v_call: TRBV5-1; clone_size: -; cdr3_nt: TGCGCCAGCAGCTTACGCCAGGGGCAAGGGGAGACCCAGTACTTC; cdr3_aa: CASSLRQGQGETQYF
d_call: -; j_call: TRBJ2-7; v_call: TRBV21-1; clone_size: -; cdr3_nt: TGTGCCAGCAGCAAACTGGACAGGGTGACCTACGAGCAGTACTTC; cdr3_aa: CASSKLDRVTYEQYF
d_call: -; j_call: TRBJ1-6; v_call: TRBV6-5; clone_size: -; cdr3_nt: TGTGCCATCCGCGGCTCCTATAATTCACCCCTCCACTTT; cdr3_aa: CAIRGSYNSPLHF
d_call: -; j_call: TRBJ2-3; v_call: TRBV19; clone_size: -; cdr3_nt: TGTGCCAGTAGCCGAAGAGACAAGGCTGATACGCAGTATTTT; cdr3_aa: CASSRRDKADTQYF
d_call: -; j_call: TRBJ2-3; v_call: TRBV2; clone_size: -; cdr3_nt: TGTGCCAGCAGTGAACAGGCGGCAGGGACAGATACGCAGTATTTT; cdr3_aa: CASSEQAAGTDTQYF
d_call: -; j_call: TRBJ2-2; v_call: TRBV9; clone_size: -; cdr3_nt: TGTGCCAGCAGCGCGTCGCGTCGACTAGAGCCCCAGAAGACGAACACCGGGGAGCTGTTTTTT; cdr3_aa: CASSASRRLEPQKTNTGELFF
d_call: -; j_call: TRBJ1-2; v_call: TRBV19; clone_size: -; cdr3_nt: TGTGCCAGTAGTATAGGTATCGCCGGGACAACCTCTCGCTATGGCTACACCTTC; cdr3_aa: CASSIGIAGTTSRYGYTF
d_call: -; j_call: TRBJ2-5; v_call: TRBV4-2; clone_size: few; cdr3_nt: TGTGCCAGCAGCTTCATGGGAGGAGAGACCCAGTACTTC; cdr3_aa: CASSFMGGETQYF
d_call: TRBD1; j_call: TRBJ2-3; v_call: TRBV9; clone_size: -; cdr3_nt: TGTGCCAGCACCCCCGTGACAGGGAGCACAGATACGCAGTATTTT; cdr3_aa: CASTPVTGSTDTQYF
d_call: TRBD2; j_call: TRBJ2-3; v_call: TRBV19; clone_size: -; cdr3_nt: TGTGCCAGTAGTATTGGACTAGCGGGGATAGATACGCAGTATTTT; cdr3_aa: CASSIGLAGIDTQYF
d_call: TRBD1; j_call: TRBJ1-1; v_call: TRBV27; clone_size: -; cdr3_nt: TGTGCCAGCAGCCCTCGACAGGGGAACACTGAAGCTTTCTTT; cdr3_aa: CASSPRQGNTEAFF
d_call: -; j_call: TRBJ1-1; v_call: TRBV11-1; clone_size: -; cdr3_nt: TGTGCCAGCAGCTTAGACCTGCAGGTGGGCGTTGAAGCTTTCTTT; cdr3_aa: CASSLDLQVGVEAFF
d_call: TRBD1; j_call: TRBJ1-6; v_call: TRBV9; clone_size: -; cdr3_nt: TGTGCCAGCAGCGCAGAAACAGGGGGGTATTCACCCCTCCACTTT; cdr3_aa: CASSAETGGYSPLHF
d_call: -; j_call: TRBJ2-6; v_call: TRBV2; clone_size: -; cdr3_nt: TGTGCCAGCAGTTTCCGCGGGACAGCTGGGGCCAACGTCCTGACTTTC; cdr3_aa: CASSFRGTAGANVLTF
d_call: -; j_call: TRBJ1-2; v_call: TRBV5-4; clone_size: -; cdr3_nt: TGTGCCAGCAGCTTTGAGGGATCGGGCTACACCTTC; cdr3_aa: CASSFEGSGYTF
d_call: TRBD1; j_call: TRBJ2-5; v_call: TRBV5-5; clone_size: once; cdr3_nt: TGTGCCAGCAGCCACAGGGGTCGGTACCAAGAGACCCAGTACTTC; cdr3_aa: CASSHRGRYQETQYF
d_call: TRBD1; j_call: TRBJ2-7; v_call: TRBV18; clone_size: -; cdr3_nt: TGTGCCAGCTCACCCCGGACAGGGGATCAGTACTTC; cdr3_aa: CASSPRTGDQYF
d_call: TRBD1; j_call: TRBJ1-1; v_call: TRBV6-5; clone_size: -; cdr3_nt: TGTGCCAGCACTACGGGACAGCAGAACACTGAAGCTTTCTTT; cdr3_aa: CASTTGQQNTEAFF
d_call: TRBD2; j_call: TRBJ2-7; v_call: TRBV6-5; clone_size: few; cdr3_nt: TGTGCCAGCAGTTACGGACTAGCGGGGGCTATCGAGCAGTACTTC; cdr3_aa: CASSYGLAGAIEQYF
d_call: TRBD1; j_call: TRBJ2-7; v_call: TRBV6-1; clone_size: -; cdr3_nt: TGTGCCAGCAATGTAGAGGGGGCGCTGGGCGAGCAGTACTTC; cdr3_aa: CASNVEGALGEQYF
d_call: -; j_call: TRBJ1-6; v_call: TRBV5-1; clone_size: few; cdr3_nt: TGCGCCAGCAGCTTTCTAAACAGGAATTCACCCCTCCACTTT; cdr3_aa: CASSFLNRNSPLHF
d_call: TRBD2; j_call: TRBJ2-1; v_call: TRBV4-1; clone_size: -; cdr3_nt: TGCGCCAGCAGCCTCCTGACTAGCGGGGCTCCTAATGAGCAGTTCTTC; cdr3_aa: CASSLLTSGAPNEQFF
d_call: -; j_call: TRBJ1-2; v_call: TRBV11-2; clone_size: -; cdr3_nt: TGTGCCAGCAGCTCCACCCGAGGGTACTACGGCTACACCTTC; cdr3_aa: CASSSTRGYYGYTF
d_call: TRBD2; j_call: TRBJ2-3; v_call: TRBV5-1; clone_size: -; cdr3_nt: TGCGCCAGCAGCTTGGATGGGGTAGCGGGGTTTGGGGATACGCAGTATTTT; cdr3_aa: CASSLDGVAGFGDTQYF
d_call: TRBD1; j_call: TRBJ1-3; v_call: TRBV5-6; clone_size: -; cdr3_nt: TGTGCCAGCAGCCGCGGGACAGGGGCTTCTGGAAACACCATATATTTT; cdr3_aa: CASSRGTGASGNTIYF
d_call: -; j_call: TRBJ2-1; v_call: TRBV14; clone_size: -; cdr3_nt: TGTGCCAGCAGCCCAAGTGGCAGGTTCTACAATGAGCAGTTCTTC; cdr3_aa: CASSPSGRFYNEQFF
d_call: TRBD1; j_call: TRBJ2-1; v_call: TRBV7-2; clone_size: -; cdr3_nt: TGTGCCAGCAGCCCAGAGGGTAGGGGGCGTGGGAACAATGAGCAGTTCTTC; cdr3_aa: CASSPEGRGRGNNEQFF
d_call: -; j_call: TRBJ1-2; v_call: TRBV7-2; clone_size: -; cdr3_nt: TGTGCCAGCAGCCCGTCCGTGGCTTCTAACTATGGCTACACCTTC; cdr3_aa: CASSPSVASNYGYTF
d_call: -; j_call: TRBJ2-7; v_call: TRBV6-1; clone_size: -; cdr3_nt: TGTGCCAGCAGTGAACAAAGGGGTTACGAGCAGTACTTC; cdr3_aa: CASSEQRGYEQYF
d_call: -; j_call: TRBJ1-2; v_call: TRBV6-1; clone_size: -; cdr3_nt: TGTGCCACCCTTTGGAGCTATGGCTACACCTTC; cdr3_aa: CATLWSYGYTF
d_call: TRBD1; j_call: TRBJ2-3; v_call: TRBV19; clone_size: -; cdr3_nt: TGTGCCAGTAGCGGGACAGGGGGCGCAGATACGCAGTATTTT; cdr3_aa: CASSGTGGADTQYF
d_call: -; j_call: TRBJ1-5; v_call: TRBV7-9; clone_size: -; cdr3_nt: TGTGCCAGCAGCTTAGCCCGAGGCCCCCAGCATTTT; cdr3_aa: CASSLARGPQHF
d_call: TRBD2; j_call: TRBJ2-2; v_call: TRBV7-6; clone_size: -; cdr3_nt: TGTGCCAGCGGGGGAGGGAGGCGCACCGGGGAGCTGTTTTTT; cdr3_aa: CASGGGRRTGELFF
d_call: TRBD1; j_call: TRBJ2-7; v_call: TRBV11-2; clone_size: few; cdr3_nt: TGTGCCAGCAGCTTAGACGGGACAGGGCTCTACGAGCAGTACTTC; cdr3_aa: CASSLDGTGLYEQYF
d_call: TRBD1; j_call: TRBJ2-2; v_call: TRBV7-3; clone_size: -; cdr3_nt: TGTGCCAGCAGGACCGGGACAGAGATTACCGGGGAGCTGTTTTTT; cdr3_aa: CASRTGTEITGELFF
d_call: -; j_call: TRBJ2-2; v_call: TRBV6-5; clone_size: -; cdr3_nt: TGTGCCAGCAGTTCAAACAGCGGTACCGGGGAGCTGTTTTTT; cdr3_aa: CASSSNSGTGELFF
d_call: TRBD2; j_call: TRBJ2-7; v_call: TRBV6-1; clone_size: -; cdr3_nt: TGTGCCAGCAGTGAAATTAGCGGGGGGGGATACGAGCAGTACTTC; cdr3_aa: CASSEISGGGYEQYF
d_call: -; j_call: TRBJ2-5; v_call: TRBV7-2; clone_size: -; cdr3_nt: TGTGCCAGCAGCTCTATCGAGACCCAGTACTTC; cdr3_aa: CASSSIETQYF
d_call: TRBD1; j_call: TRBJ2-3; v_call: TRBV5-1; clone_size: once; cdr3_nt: TGCGCCAGCAGCTCAAAACAGGGGGGTCGAGGCACAGATACGCAGTATTTT; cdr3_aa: CASSSKQGGRGTDTQYF
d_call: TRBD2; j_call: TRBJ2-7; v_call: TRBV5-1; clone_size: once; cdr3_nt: TGCGCCAGCAGCTTGAGCGGGGGGATCGTGGGCGAGCAGTACTTC; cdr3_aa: CASSLSGGIVGEQYF
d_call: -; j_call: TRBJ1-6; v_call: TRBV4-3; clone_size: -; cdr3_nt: TGCGCCAGCAGCCGAGACAGGAACTCACCCCTCCACTTT; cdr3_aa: CASSRDRNSPLHF
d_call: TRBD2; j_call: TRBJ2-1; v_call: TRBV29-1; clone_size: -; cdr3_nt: TGCAGCGTTGATCGACTAGCGGCTTACAATGAGCAGTTCTTC; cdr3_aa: CSVDRLAAYNEQFF
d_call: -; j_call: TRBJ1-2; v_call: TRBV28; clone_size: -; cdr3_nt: TGTGCCAGCACCCCCGAACCGGGAAAATATTATGGCTACACCTTC; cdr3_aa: CASTPEPGKYYGYTF
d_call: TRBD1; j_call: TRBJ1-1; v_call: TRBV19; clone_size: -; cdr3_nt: TGTGCCAGTAGTTTTCCGGGACAGACGATGAACACTGAAGCTTTCTTT; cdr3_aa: CASSFPGQTMNTEAFF
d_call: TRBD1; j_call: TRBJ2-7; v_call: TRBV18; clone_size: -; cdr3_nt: TGTGCCAGCTCACCACAGACAGGGGCAATCGGCGAGCAGTACTTC; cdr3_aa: CASSPQTGAIGEQYF
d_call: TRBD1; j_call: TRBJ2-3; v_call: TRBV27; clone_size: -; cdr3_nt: TGTGCCAGCAGTTCGTCTTTGGGACAGGGTCGAGATACGCAGTATTTT; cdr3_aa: CASSSSLGQGRDTQYF
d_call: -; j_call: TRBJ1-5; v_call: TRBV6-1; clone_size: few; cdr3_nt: TGTGCCAGCAGGCAGACTATATGGAGCAATCAGCCCCAGCATTTT; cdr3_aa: CASRQTIWSNQPQHF
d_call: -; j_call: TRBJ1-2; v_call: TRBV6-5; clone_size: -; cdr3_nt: TGTGCCAGCAGTCCCGATTGGACAGTTGGCTACACCTTC; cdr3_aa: CASSPDWTVGYTF
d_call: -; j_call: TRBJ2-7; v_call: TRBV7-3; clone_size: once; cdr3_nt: TGTGCCAGCAGCTTAAACCCTAGCTGGAGGGAGCAGTACTTC; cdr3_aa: CASSLNPSWREQYF
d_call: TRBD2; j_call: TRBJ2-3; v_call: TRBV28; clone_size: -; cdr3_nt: TGTGCCAGCAGTTTATGGGTTAGCGGGGTCAGCACAGATACGCAGTATTTT; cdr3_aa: CASSLWVSGVSTDTQYF